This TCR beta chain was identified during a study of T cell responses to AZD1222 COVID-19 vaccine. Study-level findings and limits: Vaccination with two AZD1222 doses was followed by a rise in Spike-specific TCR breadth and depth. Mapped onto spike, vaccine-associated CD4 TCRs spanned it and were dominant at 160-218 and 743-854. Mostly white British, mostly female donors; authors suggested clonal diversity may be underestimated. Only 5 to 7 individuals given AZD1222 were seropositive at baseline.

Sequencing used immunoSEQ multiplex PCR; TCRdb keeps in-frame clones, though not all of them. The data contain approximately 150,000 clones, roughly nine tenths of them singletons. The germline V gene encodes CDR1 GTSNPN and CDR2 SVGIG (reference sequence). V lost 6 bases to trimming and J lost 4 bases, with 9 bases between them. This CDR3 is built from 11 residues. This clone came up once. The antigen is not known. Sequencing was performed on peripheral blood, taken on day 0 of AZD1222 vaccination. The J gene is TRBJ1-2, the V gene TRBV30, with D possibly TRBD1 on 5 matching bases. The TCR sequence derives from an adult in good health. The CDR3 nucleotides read TGTGCCTGCCTTAGGGGCTATGGCTACACCTTC. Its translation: CACLRGYGYTF.